One sample yielded the 31 T cell receptor beta chains listed below, sequenced in a study of immune evolution from preneoplasia to lung adenocarcinoma. The protocol was immunoSEQ multiplex PCR, while the TCRdb copy is restricted to in-frame clones and leaves out a portion. The sample contains around 5,400 clones, approximately 71% of which appear only once. The sequenced sample consisted of FFPE adjacent normal lung tissue. The receptors were gathered from a person of 80 years or more with lung adenocarcinoma.

The genes are TRBV5-8 and TRBJ2-1; 11 positions match TRBD2. The CDR3 runs 15 residues. From germline, CDR1 is SGHTS and CDR2 YDEGEE. Trimming took 5 bases from V and 8 from J; bases not matched to a gene: 9. DNA for the CDR3: TGTGCCAGCAGAAACACGGGACTAGCGGCGGATGAGCAGTTCTTC. This sequence encodes CASRNTGLAADEQFF.

The rearrangement joins TRBV27 to TRBJ2-2; no reliable D call. V gave up 0 bases and J gave up 6 bases, with 8 bases separating them. CDR3 length equals 14 residues. Germline CDR1 MNHEY, CDR2 SMNVEV (reference sequence). The CDR3 spells CASSLSSVPGELFF. In nucleotides, the CDR3 is TGTGCCAGCAGTTTATCGAGCGTCCCCGGGGAGCTGTTTTTT.

The rearrangement joins TRBV2 to TRBJ2-5; the D call may be TRBD1 or TRBD2 (5 bases each). This CDR3 contains 14 residues. V gave up 8 bases and J gave up 2 bases, with 15 bases separating them. Looked up from germline, CDR1 is SNHLY and CDR2 is FYNNEI. DNA for the CDR3: TGTGCCAGCTCCCGGTTGGGGGATCAAGAGACCCAGTACTTC. It codes for CASSRLGDQETQYF.

This sequence joins TRBV5-6 and TRBJ1-6; D ambiguous. Trimming took off 0 bases at V and 7 bases at J, with 5 bases between the two ends. There are 13 residues in the CDR3. Germline lookup yields CDR1 SGHDT and CDR2 YYEEEE. CDR3: CASSLGRNSPLHF. The CDR3 region has the DNA TGTGCCAGCAGCTTGGGAAGGAATTCACCCCTCCACTTT.

This clone was counted a few times. The rearrangement joins TRBV7-6 to TRBJ2-2; a possible D gene is TRBD2 (5 bases). Germline CDR1 SGHVS, CDR2 FNYEAQ. The CDR3 loop spans 16 amino acids. V lost 2 bases, J lost 1 base, and 11 bases lay in between. The CDR3 DNA sequence: TGTGCCAGCAGCTTAAGAAATGCGGGGAACACCGGGGAGCTGTTTTTT. As protein: CASSLRNAGNTGELFF.

The chain employs TRBV13 and TRBJ2-5; TRBD1 matches 7 bases. This CDR3 comprises 13 residues. Losses at the gene ends were 3 bases for V and 2 bases for J; bases not matched to a gene: 0. CDR1 PRHDT and CDR2 FYEKMQ come from the germline V gene (reference sequence). CDR3 DNA: TGTGCCAGCAGCTTGGGACAGCAAGAGACCCAGTACTTC. Its translation: CASSLGQQETQYF.

The chain combines TRBV28 with TRBJ2-3; 11 bases line up with TRBD1. The CDR3 spans 16 residues. Germline CDR1 is MDHEN and CDR2 is SYDVKM. The J segment lost 3 bases and the V segment lost 5 bases, leaving 7 bases of the junction unmatched. DNA for the CDR3: TGTGCCAGCAGTACTCCCGGGACAGGGGGTACAGATACGCAGTATTTT. This translates into CASSTPGTGGTDTQYF.

The rearrangement joins TRBV10-1 to TRBJ2-5; D may be TRBD2 (6 bases). The V gene lost 5 bases and the J gene lost 2 bases, with 9 bases spanning the gap. Germline loops: CDR1 WNHNN, CDR2 SYGVQD (reference sequence). The CDR3 is 13 residues long. The CDR3 coding sequence is TGCGCCAGCAGTACCGGGACTCAAGAGACCCAGTACTTC. As protein: CASSTGTQETQYF.

The chain is built from TRBV28 and TRBJ2-7, with D tentatively TRBD2 (6 bases). V was clipped by 4 bases and J by 9 bases, with 19 bases between them. Per the germline V gene, CDR1 is MDHEN and CDR2 is SYDVKM. There are 14 residues in the CDR3. CDR3 region: CASSSFTTRLGQYF. In nucleotides, the CDR3 is TGTGCCAGCAGTTCCTTTACGACAAGACTAGGGCAGTACTTC.

The genes are TRBV28 and TRBJ2-7, with no clear D. Germline V gene data show CDR1 as MDHEN and CDR2 as SYDVKM. The CDR3 contains 14 residues. The V gene lost 6 bases and the J gene lost 0 bases, with 12 bases spanning the gap. CDR3 region: CASSESISSYEQYF. CDR3 in DNA: TGTGCCAGCAGCGAATCGATAAGCTCCTACGAGCAGTACTTC. Combining the CDR3 with reference TRBV28 and TRBJ2-7 gives the whole variable domain DVKVTQSSRYLVKRTGEKVFLECVQDMDHENMFWYRQDPGLGLRLIYFSYDVKMKEKGDIPEGYSVSREKKERFSLILESASTNQTSMYLCASSESISSYEQYFGPGTRLTVT.

This chain connects TRBV4-2 to TRBJ2-3; D gene ambiguous. The CDR3 covers 16 residues. Germline CDR1 LGHNA, CDR2 YNFKEQ. The germline V and J ends were trimmed by 1 base and 0 bases, with 11 bases remaining between them. CDR3 amino acids: CASSQVVGSSTDTQYF. Written as DNA, the CDR3 is TGTGCCAGCAGCCAAGTTGTAGGATCTAGCACAGATACGCAGTATTTT.

This chain uses TRBV5-4 with TRBJ1-1; D remains ambiguous. The germline V gene encodes CDR1 SGHNT and CDR2 YYREEE (reference sequence). The germline V and J ends were trimmed by 0 bases and 1 base, with 7 bases remaining between them. The CDR3 loop spans 14 amino acids. The CDR3 DNA reads as TGTGCCAGCAGCTTGGCAGTACAGAACACTGAAGCTTTCTTT. Its translation is CASSLAVQNTEAFF.

This chain connects TRBV5-1 to TRBJ2-2, with D possibly being TRBD1 (5 bases). V shed 1 base and J shed 9 bases, with 7 bases lying between them. Per the germline V gene, CDR1 is SGHRS and CDR2 is YFSETQ. The CDR3 is 12 residues long. Here the CDR3 DNA reads TGCGCCAGCAGCTTGACAGGTCGGGAGCTGTTTTTT. As protein: CASSLTGRELFF.

The chain is built from TRBV7-2 and TRBJ1-2; 9 nucleotides match TRBD1. The junction had 12 bases not matched to a gene; V was cut back by 5 bases and J by 5 bases. Germline V gives CDR1 SGHTA, CDR2 FQGNSA. The CDR3 contains 16 residues. CDR3 loop: CASSPHTGGTGYGYTF. The CDR3 DNA is TGTGCCAGCAGCCCCCATACGGGGGGGACAGGGTATGGCTACACCTTC.

The chain has TRBV2 and TRBJ2-5; 9 nucleotides align to TRBD1. With 6 bases clipped from V and 2 bases from J, the junction kept 7 bases outside the gene matches. Germline V lookup: CDR1 SNHLY, CDR2 FYNNEI. This CDR3 is 15 amino acids long. In nucleotides, the CDR3 is TGTGCCAGCAGCCGGGACAGGGTTTCACAAGAGACCCAGTACTTC. It encodes CASSRDRVSQETQYF.

This clone appeared a single time. The chain links TRBV27 to TRBJ1-2; TRBD1 aligns across 7 bases. Germline CDR1 MNHEY, CDR2 SMNVEV (reference sequence). The junction had 8 bases not matched to a gene; V was cut back by 3 bases and J by 4 bases. The CDR3 is made up of 15 amino acids. This CDR3 reads CASSFAAAGGYGYTF. CDR3 coding DNA: TGTGCCAGCAGTTTTGCCGCGGCAGGGGGCTATGGCTACACCTTC.

The chain recombines TRBV6-1 with TRBJ1-1, with a tentative D call TRBD1 (5 bases). V dropped 6 bases and J dropped 3 bases, with 14 bases sitting between them. This CDR3 contains 14 residues. CDR1 is MNHNS and CDR2 is SASEGT in the germline V gene. The CDR3 nucleotides are TGTGCCAGCAGACCGGGGGGGTCTGACACTGAAGCTTTCTTT. It translates to CASRPGGSDTEAFF.

The chain couples TRBV13 to TRBJ2-1; 10 nucleotides align to TRBD1. This CDR3 has 13 amino acids. V gave up 5 bases and J gave up 9 bases; unmatched junction bases: 4. Germline CDR1 and CDR2: PRHDT and FYEKMQ (reference sequence). The CDR3 region is CASSQGQGGEQFF. CDR3 sequence (DNA): TGTGCCAGCAGCCAAGGACAGGGGGGTGAGCAGTTCTTC.

This clone is classed as medium-sized (0.01 to 0.1%). The chain links TRBV27 to TRBJ1-2; a weak D match, TRBD1 (5 bases). The CDR3 length is 14 residues. Germline CDR1 reads MNHEY; CDR2 reads SMNVEV (reference sequence). Trimming took 5 bases from V and 8 from J, leaving 18 bases between them. The CDR3 DNA is TGTGCCAGCAGTCCCCGGGACGGAGTAGGAGGCTACACCTTC. Amino acids: CASSPRDGVGGYTF.

Regarding this clone: The identical CDR3 is also encoded by other nucleotide sequences in the sample. The chain employs TRBV5-6 and TRBJ1-1; unclear D gene. This CDR3 contains 11 residues. CDR1 and CDR2 from the germline V gene are SGHDT and YYEEEE. V lost 3 bases and J 5 bases, leaving 5 bases between the germline ends. CDR3 nucleotides: TGTGCCAGCAGCTCACAGACTGAAGCTTTCTTT. This sequence encodes CASSSQTEAFF.

This CDR3 is CAGRGVSYGYTF. CDR3 sequence (DNA): TGTGCCGGCCGGGGGGTTAGCTATGGCTACACCTTC. The V gene is TRBV2, the J gene TRBJ1-2, with a weak D call TRBD1 (5 bases). This CDR3 spans 12 amino acids. Trimming took off 11 bases at V and 4 bases at J, with 14 bases between the two ends. Germline V gene data show CDR1 as SNHLY and CDR2 as FYNNEI.

The CDR3: CASSYADTNTEAFF. Written as DNA, the CDR3 is TGTGCCAGCAGTTACGCGGACACGAACACTGAAGCTTTCTTT. This chain joins TRBV6-5 and TRBJ1-1; maybe TRBD1 (5 bases). V gave up 2 bases and J gave up 1 base, with 8 bases separating them. Germline CDR1 reads MNHEY; CDR2 reads SVGAGI. The CDR3 is 14 amino acids.

The V and J genes are TRBV20-1 and TRBJ1-1, with D perhaps matching TRBD1 (5 bases). This CDR3 has 11 residues. V was pared by 6 bases and J by 6 bases, with 11 bases between. Germline V gene sequence: CDR1 DFQATT, CDR2 SNEGSKA (reference sequence). The CDR3 DNA follows: TGCAGTGCGCCGAGGGGCGCTGAAGCTTTCTTT. It codes for CSAPRGAEAFF.

The chain combines TRBV28 with TRBJ2-5; 7 nucleotides match TRBD1. In germline, CDR1 is MDHEN, CDR2 SYDVKM. The ends lost 6 bases at V and 4 bases at J; junction bases unmatched: 5. This CDR3 spans 13 amino acids. This CDR3 is CASRQGGVETQYF. The DNA of the CDR3 is TGTGCCAGCAGACAAGGGGGCGTAGAGACCCAGTACTTC. The entire variable domain, with the rest obtained from reference TRBV28 and TRBJ2-5, is as follows: DVKVTQSSRYLVKRTGEKVFLECVQDMDHENMFWYRQDPGLGLRLIYFSYDVKMKEKGDIPEGYSVSREKKERFSLILESASTNQTSMYLCASRQGGVETQYFGPGTRLLVL.

The chain uses TRBV4-3 and TRBJ2-1, with TRBD2 identical over 11 bases. The V gene end was trimmed by 4 bases and the J gene end by 3 bases; junction bases not matched to a gene: 5. CDR1 is LGHNA, CDR2 YSLEER, per germline. This CDR3 is built from 16 residues. This CDR3 is CASSPIAGGIYNEQFF. The CDR3 region has the DNA TGCGCCAGCAGCCCTATAGCGGGGGGGATCTACAATGAGCAGTTCTTC.

The chain couples TRBV5-1 to TRBJ1-1, with unresolved D. V was clipped by 0 bases and J by 5 bases, with 8 bases between them. Germline-derived CDR1 and CDR2 are SGHRS and YFSETQ. This CDR3 has 13 amino acids. The CDR3 coding sequence is TGCGCCAGCAGCTTGGGGGGTTGGACTGAAGCTTTCTTT. Translated: CASSLGGWTEAFF.

This chain connects TRBV7-8 to TRBJ1-1; D is undetermined. Trimming removed 5 bases at V and 0 bases at J, with 16 bases between. CDR1 and CDR2 from the germline V gene are SGHVS and FQNEAQ. The CDR3 is 16 residues long. The CDR3 DNA reads TGTGCCAGCAGCGTTTCCCGTAGCAGTATGAACACTGAAGCTTTCTTT. This gives the protein CASSVSRSSMNTEAFF.

This clone has more than one count but fewer than ten. V is TRBV5-4 and J is TRBJ2-5, with D perhaps given as TRBD1 or TRBD2 (5 bases each). The CDR3 is 14 amino acids. CDR1 and CDR2 from the germline V gene are SGHNT and YYREEE (reference sequence). V lost 0 bases and J lost 1, with 7 bases in between. CDR3 nucleotides: TGTGCCAGCAGCTTGGGAGGGACCCAAGAGACCCAGTACTTC. This encodes CASSLGGTQETQYF.

This clone was found a few times. The genes are TRBV7-2 and TRBJ1-1, with D tentatively TRBD1 (6 bases). This CDR3 spans 12 amino acids. Trimming cost V 5 bases and J 10 bases, with 14 bases left between them. The germline V gene has CDR1 SGHTA and CDR2 FQGNSA. CDR3 DNA: TGTGCCAGCAGCGTCCTACAGGGTGCAGCTTTCTTT. Protein: CASSVLQGAAFF.

The chain has TRBV15 and TRBJ2-5; 9 bases line up with TRBD2. The CDR3 runs to 14 residues. The J segment lost 3 bases and the V segment lost 10 bases, leaving 9 bases of the junction unmatched. Per germline, CDR1 LNHNV and CDR2 YYDKDF (reference sequence). CDR3 region: CASSRQRGEETQYF. The CDR3 nucleotides are TGTGCCAGCTCGAGGCAGCGGGGGGAAGAGACCCAGTACTTC. The full variable domain, its missing parts supplied by reference TRBV15 and TRBJ2-5, is DAMVIQNPRYQVTQFGKPVTLSCSQTLNHNVMYWYQQKSSQAPKLLFHYYDKDFNNEADTPDNFQSRRPNTSFCFLDIRSPGLGDTAMYLCASSRQRGEETQYFGPGTRLLVL.

This chain links TRBV28 with TRBJ1-4; D remains ambiguous. CDR3 length: 14 amino acids. Germline V gene data show CDR1 as MDHEN and CDR2 as SYDVKM. Trimming shortened V by 4 bases and J by 1 base, and 7 bases separated the two germline ends. As DNA, the CDR3 is TGTGCCAGCAGTTCAGCAAAAACTAATGAAAAACTGTTTTTT. Translating gives CASSSAKTNEKLFF.